Listed below are T cell receptor beta chains from one sample, sequenced in a study of cytomegalovirus exposure and HLA in healthy donors. Sequencing was performed with immunoSEQ multiplex PCR; in TCRdb, only in-frame clones are kept and a portion is missing. The data show tens of thousands of clones, 72% seen once. Sequenced material: PBMCs. The receptor source for this set is a woman in her thirties or forties in good health and CMV-seropositive. Both conserved end residues are part of each CDR3. D genes are given only for firm matches. The size of a clone is reported for some rows only, either as once, few or many, or as a class for expanded clones.

j_gene: TRBJ2-7; v_gene: TRBV6-5; abundance: .; d_gene: TRBD1; CDR3nt: TGTGCCAGCAGTACGGACAGGGACTCCTACGAGCAGTACTTC; CDR3aa: CASSTDRDSYEQYF
j_gene: TRBJ2-7; v_gene: TRBV6-5; abundance: .; d_gene: TRBD2; CDR3nt: TGTGCCAGCAGTCCCGGGGGGGGGTGGTTCTACGAGCAGTACTTC; CDR3aa: CASSPGGGWFYEQYF
j_gene: TRBJ2-5; v_gene: TRBV7-6; abundance: few; d_gene: .; CDR3nt: TGTGCCAGCAGCTCGAGACTAGTAGAGACCCAGTACTTC; CDR3aa: CASSSRLVETQYF
j_gene: TRBJ1-2; v_gene: TRBV7-8; abundance: .; d_gene: .; CDR3nt: TGTGCCAGCAGCTTAGGGGGGCAGGACTATGGCTACACCTTC; CDR3aa: CASSLGGQDYGYTF
j_gene: TRBJ1-4; v_gene: TRBV7-2; abundance: .; d_gene: TRBD1; CDR3nt: TGTGCCAGCAGCTGGGCAGGGGGCTCTAACGAAAAACTGTTTTTT; CDR3aa: CASSWAGGSNEKLFF
j_gene: TRBJ2-3; v_gene: TRBV19; abundance: .; d_gene: .; CDR3nt: TGTGCCAGTAGTGACCGGGGAGATACGCAGTATTTT; CDR3aa: CASSDRGDTQYF
j_gene: TRBJ1-1; v_gene: TRBV28; abundance: .; d_gene: TRBD1; CDR3nt: TGTGCCAGCAGAACCAGGGGACAGGGTGAGTCCACTGAAGCTTTCTTT; CDR3aa: CASRTRGQGESTEAFF
j_gene: TRBJ1-2; v_gene: TRBV7-5; abundance: few; d_gene: .; CDR3nt: TGTGCCATACCGGGGGGGGACGACTATGGCTACACCTTC; CDR3aa: CAIPGGDDYGYTF
j_gene: TRBJ2-3; v_gene: TRBV5-7; abundance: .; d_gene: TRBD1; CDR3nt: TGTGCCAGCAGCTGGGGACAGCTTCAGGGGGATACGCAGTATTTT; CDR3aa: CASSWGQLQGDTQYF
j_gene: TRBJ1-1; v_gene: TRBV6-5; abundance: .; d_gene: .; CDR3nt: TGTGCCTCGGGGAGAGGTTCGGGGATTGGAACTGAAGCTTTCTTT; CDR3aa: CASGRGSGIGTEAFF
j_gene: TRBJ2-5; v_gene: TRBV18; abundance: .; d_gene: .; CDR3nt: TGTGCCAGCTCACCCACGCCCCCCCTCAGCCAAGAGACCCAGTACTTC; CDR3aa: CASSPTPPLSQETQYF
j_gene: TRBJ2-7; v_gene: TRBV19; abundance: .; d_gene: .; CDR3nt: TGTGCCAGTAGTATAGGACAGGCGAGCTCCTACGAGCAGTACTTC; CDR3aa: CASSIGQASSYEQYF
j_gene: TRBJ1-2; v_gene: TRBV28; abundance: .; d_gene: .; CDR3nt: TGTGCCAGCAGTTCCCAGGGCACCCTTAACTATGGCTACACCTTC; CDR3aa: CASSSQGTLNYGYTF
j_gene: TRBJ2-7; v_gene: TRBV10-3; abundance: .; d_gene: TRBD2; CDR3nt: TGTGCCAGCGCCGGACTAGGAGGTACCTACGAGCAGTACTTC; CDR3aa: CASAGLGGTYEQYF
j_gene: TRBJ2-1; v_gene: TRBV4-1; abundance: .; d_gene: TRBD2; CDR3nt: TGCGCCAGCAGCCGCACCGAAGCTAGCGGGGGCTACAATGAGCAGTTCTTC; CDR3aa: CASSRTEASGGYNEQFF
j_gene: TRBJ2-7; v_gene: TRBV7-7; abundance: few; d_gene: TRBD1; CDR3nt: TGTGCTAGCAGCCCAACAACAGGGGCCTACGAGCAGTACTTC; CDR3aa: CASSPTTGAYEQYF
j_gene: TRBJ2-1; v_gene: TRBV5-1; abundance: .; d_gene: TRBD1; CDR3nt: TGCGCCAGCAGCTTCGGGACAGCCGAAAAGAGCAATGAGCAGTTCTTC; CDR3aa: CASSFGTAEKSNEQFF
j_gene: TRBJ2-3; v_gene: TRBV21-1; abundance: .; d_gene: .; CDR3nt: TGTGCCAGCAGCAGCCTAGCGGAACCTATAGCCGTATACACAGATACGCAGTATTTT; CDR3aa: CASSSLAEPIAVYTDTQYF